Below are 20 T cell receptor beta chains sequenced from a single sample in a study of cytomegalovirus exposure and HLA in healthy donors. The PCR had 60 Vbeta and 13 Jbeta primers. Some clones are missing from TCRdb's copy, which holds only in-frame ones; the method was immunoSEQ multiplex PCR. Among approximately 110,000 clones listed, 70% to 80% were seen once. The specimen sequenced was PBMCs. These TCRs come from a man aged 45-65 years in good health and CMV-seronegative.

The J gene is TRBJ2-7, the V gene TRBV19; D is possibly TRBD1 (5 bases). V was clipped by 3 bases and J by 0 bases, with 15 bases between them. The CDR3 runs 16 residues. The V gene's germline CDR1 is LNHDA and CDR2 SQIVND (reference sequence). CDR3 residues: CASSISGAPSSYEQYF. For the CDR3, the DNA is TGTGCCAGTAGTATTAGTGGGGCACCTTCCTCCTACGAGCAGTACTTC.

The chain is built from TRBV18 and TRBJ2-5; D gene ambiguous. Per germline, CDR1 KGHSH and CDR2 LQKENI. This CDR3 comprises 13 residues. V lost 2 bases to trimming and J lost 1 base, with 5 bases between them. The CDR3 sequence: CASSPFLQETQYF. The CDR3 DNA reads TGTGCCAGCTCACCATTTCTCCAAGAGACCCAGTACTTC.

Here the CDR3 DNA reads TGTGCCAGCAGCAAGGACAGGGAGGACTATGGCTACACCTTC. Its translation is CASSKDREDYGYTF. This chain links TRBV6-1 with TRBJ1-2, with TRBD1 identical over 8 bases. The CDR3 sequence is 14 residues long. Germline V gene data show CDR1 as MNHNS and CDR2 as SASEGT. V shed 6 bases and J 3 bases; nucleotides not matched to a gene: 6.

This sequence joins TRBV2 and TRBJ1-2; the D gene is possibly TRBD1 (5 bases). Trimming took 3 bases from V and 6 from J, leaving 11 bases between them. This CDR3 comprises 13 residues. Looked up from germline, CDR1 is SNHLY and CDR2 is FYNNEI. This chain's CDR3 is CASSDRQRDGYTF. The CDR3 nucleotides are TGTGCCAGCAGTGATAGACAGAGAGATGGCTACACCTTC.

The chain combines TRBV7-2 with TRBJ1-1; 9 bases match TRBD1. The J segment lost 5 bases and the V segment lost 5 bases, leaving 9 bases of the junction unmatched. Germline V gives CDR1 SGHTA, CDR2 FQGNSA. The CDR3 consists of 15 residues. The CDR3 DNA reads as TGTGCCAGCAGCCAACAACAGGGGGCTCGGACTGAAGCTTTCTTT. This sequence encodes CASSQQQGARTEAFF.

The chain uses TRBV6-5 and TRBJ1-1; D is unclear. The CDR3 has 15 amino acids. The V end lost 2 bases, the J end lost 4 bases, and 14 bases lay between the germline ends. The germline V gene encodes CDR1 MNHEY and CDR2 SVGAGI. The CDR3 protein is CASSYSTRLSTEAFF. CDR3 DNA sequence: TGTGCCAGCAGTTACAGTACGCGTTTGAGCACTGAAGCTTTCTTT.

The rearrangement joins TRBV19 to TRBJ1-4; 8 nucleotides agree with TRBD1. CDR1 is LNHDA and CDR2 is SQIVND in the germline V gene (reference sequence). V was clipped by 8 bases and J by 2 bases; unmatched bases: 4. The CDR3 length is 14 residues. CDR3 amino acids: CASRQGITNEKLFF. The CDR3 bases are TGTGCCAGTCGACAGGGGATTACTAATGAAAAACTGTTTTTT. Supplemented by reference TRBV19 and TRBJ1-4, the full variable domain reads DGGITQSPKYLFRKEGQNVTLSCEQNLNHDAMYWYRQDPGQGLRLIYYSQIVNDFQKGDIAEGYSVSREKKESFPLTVTSAQKNPTAFYLCASRQGITNEKLFFGSGTQLSVL.

The table lists this clone with a few counts. This chain joins TRBV9 and TRBJ2-1; the D gene is possibly TRBD2 (6 bases). The CDR3 has 17 amino acids. V was trimmed by 4 bases and J by 0 bases, leaving 17 bases between them. Germline CDR1 is SGDLS and CDR2 is YYNGEE. The CDR3 sequence is CASSRELGTSSYNEQFF. The CDR3 nucleotides read TGTGCCAGCAGCCGGGAGCTCGGTACAAGCTCCTACAATGAGCAGTTCTTC.

The J gene is TRBJ2-5, the V gene TRBV7-9, with a possible D match to TRBD1 (5 bases). V shed 2 bases and J shed 3 bases, with 13 bases lying between them. Germline V gives CDR1 SEHNR, CDR2 FQNEAQ (reference sequence). The CDR3 loop spans 15 amino acids. In DNA form, the CDR3 reads TGTGCCAGCAGCTTACAATCAGGGCTAAAAGAGACCCAGTACTTC. Its translation is CASSLQSGLKETQYF.

V usage is TRBV11-3 and J usage is TRBJ2-7; 9 bases match TRBD1. Germline V gene data show CDR1 as SGHNT and CDR2 as YENEEA. The CDR3 totals 14 residues. V trimming: 5 bases; J trimming: 6 bases; junction bases outside the gene matches: 8. DNA for the CDR3: TGTGCCAGCAGCCCCTCCCCGGACAGGGGCGAGCAGTACTTC. Residues: CASSPSPDRGEQYF.

In this sample, this clone turned up once. This chain links TRBV6-5 with TRBJ2-5, with 7 bases matching TRBD2. CDR1 is MNHEY and CDR2 is SVGAGI in the germline V gene. CDR3 length: 16 amino acids. V was clipped by 0 bases and J by 2 bases; unmatched bases: 6. CDR3 bases: TGTGCCAGCAGTTACTCGACTGGCGGGGGTCAAGAGACCCAGTACTTC. Amino acid sequence: CASSYSTGGGQETQYF.

This clone has a handful of counts. The chain carries TRBV2 and TRBJ1-1, with TRBD1 matching over 8 bases. CDR1 is SNHLY and CDR2 is FYNNEI in the germline V gene. The CDR3 loop spans 16 amino acids. The J segment lost 0 bases and the V segment lost 3 bases, leaving 6 bases of the junction unmatched. The CDR3 sequence: CASSESGQGVNTEAFF. In DNA, the CDR3 is TGTGCCAGCAGTGAGTCCGGACAGGGAGTGAACACTGAAGCTTTCTTT.

Here the CDR3 reads CASSLGTGIQGGTEAFF. The CDR3, as DNA: TGTGCCAGCAGCTTGGGGACAGGGATCCAAGGGGGCACTGAAGCTTTCTTT. The chain carries TRBV5-4 and TRBJ1-1, with 8 nucleotides matching TRBD1. V was pared by 0 bases and J by 4 bases, with 11 bases of the junction left unmatched. This CDR3 is built from 17 residues. Germline V gene sequence: CDR1 SGHNT, CDR2 YYREEE (reference sequence).

The genes are TRBV6-1 and TRBJ1-6; a possible D gene is TRBD1 (6 bases). CDR1 MNHNS and CDR2 SASEGT come from the germline V gene. V lost 2 bases and J lost 10, with 12 bases in between. The CDR3 spans 14 residues. CDR3 nucleotides: TGTGCCAGCAGTGAATTAGGGGGACAATCACCCCTCCACTTT. Amino acids: CASSELGGQSPLHF.

This clone was observed once. This chain joins TRBV19 and TRBJ1-4, with D maybe TRBD1 (5 bases). V gave up 3 bases and J gave up 8 bases, with 13 bases separating them. This CDR3 is 14 amino acids long. Germline loops: CDR1 LNHDA, CDR2 SQIVND (reference sequence). DNA of the CDR3: TGTGCCAGTAGTATTTCCAGGGCTGGGGAAAAACTGTTTTTT. Translating it yields CASSISRAGEKLFF.

V and J are TRBV19 and TRBJ2-7, with 7 bases that match TRBD1. This CDR3 contains 12 residues. Germline CDR1 LNHDA, CDR2 SQIVND (reference sequence). V shed 5 bases, J shed 5 bases, and the junction held 3 bases outside the gene matches. This chain's CDR3 is CASSFQGDEQYF. CDR3 in DNA: TGTGCCAGTAGTTTTCAGGGGGACGAGCAGTACTTC.

J is TRBJ2-5 and V is TRBV9; D perhaps matches TRBD1 (8 bases). From germline, CDR1 is SGDLS and CDR2 YYNGEE. Trimming took off 9 bases at V and 5 bases at J, with 23 bases between the two ends. This CDR3 is built from 15 residues. CDR3 sequence: CATTEATGEGETQYF. DNA for the CDR3: TGTGCCACCACTGAGGCGACAGGGGAGGGGGAGACCCAGTACTTC.

In this sample, this clone turned up once. The chain joins TRBV7-3 to TRBJ2-2, with a possible D match to TRBD2 (6 bases). The germline V gene has CDR1 SGHTA and CDR2 FQGTGA. Trimming shortened V by 7 bases and J by 6 bases, and 9 bases separated the two germline ends. The CDR3 contains 12 residues. CDR3 region: CASTPGAGELFF. CDR3 DNA: TGTGCCAGCACTCCGGGGGCCGGGGAGCTGTTTTTT. The full variable domain, its missing parts supplied by reference TRBV7-3 and TRBJ2-2, is GAGVSQTPSNKVTEKGKYVELRCDPISGHTALYWYRQSLGQGPEFLIYFQGTGAADDSGLPNDRFFAVRPEGSVSTLKIQRTERGDSAVYLCASTPGAGELFFGEGSRLTVL.

The V call is TRBV6-4, the J call TRBJ2-1, with D hard to call. This CDR3 region has 13 residues. Germline V CDR1 and CDR2: MRHNA, SNTAGT. V lost 2 bases to trimming and J lost 5 bases, with 7 bases between them. The CDR3 DNA sequence: TGTGCCAGCAGTGACGGGCCTAACAATGAGCAGTTCTTC. It is translated as CASSDGPNNEQFF.

The gene calls are TRBV11-1 and TRBJ2-3, with TRBD1 matching over 10 bases. The CDR3 is made up of 15 amino acids. Losses at the gene ends were 5 bases for V and 4 bases for J; bases not matched to a gene: 6. The germline V gene encodes CDR1 SGHAT and CDR2 FQDESV (reference sequence). CDR3 sequence reads: CASSEGQGSPDTQYF. CDR3 in DNA: TGTGCCAGCAGCGAGGGACAGGGGAGTCCAGATACGCAGTATTTT. The full variable domain, its missing parts supplied by reference TRBV11-1 and TRBJ2-3, is EAEVAQSPRYKITEKSQAVAFWCDPISGHATLYWYRQILGQGPELLVQFQDESVVDDSQLPKDRFSAERLKGVDSTLKIQPAELGDSAMYLCASSEGQGSPDTQYFGPGTRLTVL.